This T cell receptor (beta chain) was recorded in a study of cytomegalovirus exposure and HLA in healthy donors. Study findings and constraints: In a later analysis, TCR association rates varied by HLA locus: DRB1 most, HLA-C fewest. Because they were indistinguishable, some V segments, including TRBV6-2 and TRBV6-3, were excluded. Further analysis was carried out later, and it showed several of the most significant clusters appearing linked to common viral pathogens.

13 Jbeta primers and 60 Vbeta primers were used for the PCR. In the original processing: The authors later counted approximately 80 million unique TCR beta chains, roughly 11 million of them shared. TCRdb's table, derived via immunoSEQ multiplex PCR, lists solely in-frame clones and lacks some. That table furnishes V, J and clone size, whereas the DNA furnished D and trimming. The sample holds 150,000 to 200,000 clones, under 90% seen once. This clone was recorded a few times. Antigen: not known. This CDR3 region has 14 residues. Trimming cost V 4 bases and J 4 bases, with 11 bases left between them. Germline-derived CDR1 and CDR2 are SGHTA and FQGNSA.

This rearrangement joins TRBV7-2 to TRBJ1-5; D uncertain. What was sequenced was PBMCs. This TCR was sampled from a man aged 25 to 40 in good health and CMV-seronegative. CDR3 sequence (DNA): TGTGCCAGCAGCTCCAGGCCCAGAAATCAGCCCCAGCATTTT. Its protein is CASSSRPRNQPQHF. Full variable domain (remainder filled in from reference TRBV7-2 and TRBJ1-5): GAGVSQSPSNKVTEKGKDVELRCDPISGHTALYWYRQSLGQGLEFLIYFQGNSAPDKSGLPSDRFSAERTGGSVSTLTIQRTQQEDSAVYLCASSSRPRNQPQHFGDGTRLSIL.